This is a list of T cell receptor beta chains from one sample in a study of OX40 agonist ivuxolimab in advanced cancers. Sequencing used immunoSEQ multiplex PCR; TCRdb keeps in-frame clones, though not all of them. The data hold around 95,000 clones, with 85% to 95% observed a single time. Sequencing was performed on CD4+ or CD8+ T cells sorted from blood, taken in a trial of the OX40 agonist ivuxolimab. The receptors were sampled from an adult with an advanced solid tumor such as melanoma, head and neck, liver or kidney cancer. Each CDR3 is given with its conserved first and last residue. The order of the fields is D gene, V gene, J gene, clone size, CDR3 protein, CDR3 DNA. A D gene is named only where the DNA matches it firmly. Clone size appears in some rows only: once, few, many, or a class for an expanded clone.

D gene: NA
V gene: TRBV6-5
J gene: TRBJ1-5
clone size: NA
CDR3 protein: CASSYTTGPNQPQHF
CDR3 DNA: TGTGCCAGCAGTTACACCACAGGGCCCAATCAGCCCCAGCATTTT

D gene: TRBD1
V gene: TRBV7-8
J gene: TRBJ1-1
clone size: NA
CDR3 protein: CASSLGETGGRAFF
CDR3 DNA: TGTGCCAGCAGCTTAGGAGAGACAGGGGGTCGAGCTTTCTTT

D gene: TRBD1
V gene: TRBV2
J gene: TRBJ1-5
clone size: NA
CDR3 protein: CASSGDRGLQPQHF
CDR3 DNA: TGTGCCAGCAGTGGGGACAGGGGTCTTCAGCCCCAGCATTTT

D gene: NA
V gene: TRBV7-9
J gene: TRBJ1-5
clone size: NA
CDR3 protein: CASSQGNQPQHF
CDR3 DNA: TGTGCCAGCAGCCAAGGGAATCAGCCCCAGCATTTT

D gene: TRBD1
V gene: TRBV28
J gene: TRBJ2-2
clone size: NA
CDR3 protein: CASSAPRIPGQGRTGELFF
CDR3 DNA: TGTGCCAGCAGTGCTCCACGAATACCGGGACAGGGTCGAACCGGGGAGCTGTTTTTT

D gene: TRBD1
V gene: TRBV2
J gene: TRBJ1-5
clone size: few
CDR3 protein: CASSEATGGGGQPQHF
CDR3 DNA: TGTGCCAGCAGTGAGGCCACAGGGGGCGGAGGTCAGCCCCAGCATTTT

D gene: TRBD1
V gene: TRBV15
J gene: TRBJ2-3
clone size: NA
CDR3 protein: CATSLGTADTQYF
CDR3 DNA: TGTGCCACCAGTCTCGGGACAGCAGATACGCAGTATTTT

D gene: NA
V gene: TRBV6-5
J gene: TRBJ2-5
clone size: NA
CDR3 protein: CASSYSLMETQYF
CDR3 DNA: TGTGCCAGCAGTTACTCGTTAATGGAGACCCAGTACTTC

D gene: NA
V gene: TRBV6-1
J gene: TRBJ1-5
clone size: NA
CDR3 protein: CASSIQGHQPQHF
CDR3 DNA: TGTGCCAGCAGTATACAGGGTCATCAGCCCCAGCATTTT

D gene: NA
V gene: TRBV28
J gene: TRBJ2-7
clone size: NA
CDR3 protein: CASSSPSSYEQYF
CDR3 DNA: TGTGCCAGCAGTTCCCCGAGCTCCTACGAGCAGTACTTC

D gene: TRBD1
V gene: TRBV28
J gene: TRBJ1-2
clone size: NA
CDR3 protein: CASRLTGRGYTF
CDR3 DNA: TGTGCCAGCAGACTGACAGGGCGCGGCTACACCTTC

D gene: NA
V gene: TRBV6-4
J gene: TRBJ2-6
clone size: once
CDR3 protein: CASSEAAFPSGANVLTF
CDR3 DNA: TGTGCCAGCAGTGAGGCCGCATTTCCCTCTGGGGCCAACGTCCTGACTTTC

D gene: TRBD2
V gene: TRBV9
J gene: TRBJ2-3
clone size: NA
CDR3 protein: CASSVGTSGWDTQYF
CDR3 DNA: TGTGCCAGCAGCGTAGGTACTAGCGGGTGGGATACGCAGTATTTT

D gene: NA
V gene: TRBV5-1
J gene: TRBJ2-2
clone size: NA
CDR3 protein: CASSPVSNTGELFF
CDR3 DNA: TGCGCCAGCAGCCCTGTATCGAACACCGGGGAGCTGTTTTTT

D gene: TRBD1
V gene: TRBV5-1
J gene: TRBJ2-2
clone size: NA
CDR3 protein: CASSFRWTGVTGELFF
CDR3 DNA: TGCGCCAGCAGCTTTCGGTGGACAGGGGTCACCGGGGAGCTGTTTTTT

D gene: TRBD1
V gene: TRBV5-1
J gene: TRBJ2-1
clone size: once
CDR3 protein: CASSLIGTVNEQFF
CDR3 DNA: TGCGCCAGCAGCTTGATAGGGACAGTAAATGAGCAGTTCTTC

D gene: TRBD2
V gene: TRBV28
J gene: TRBJ2-7
clone size: NA
CDR3 protein: CASSLGGGVRVEQYF
CDR3 DNA: TGTGCCAGCAGTTTAGGCGGGGGGGTACGAGTCGAGCAGTACTTC

D gene: NA
V gene: TRBV4-2
J gene: TRBJ2-4
clone size: NA
CDR3 protein: CASSQDPGLGTLKNIQYF
CDR3 DNA: TGTGCCAGCAGCCAAGATCCGGGCCTCGGGACCCTCAAAAACATTCAGTACTTC

D gene: NA
V gene: TRBV6-1
J gene: TRBJ2-5
clone size: NA
CDR3 protein: CASSEALLGVLGETQYF
CDR3 DNA: TGTGCCAGCAGTGAAGCGCTTCTTGGGGTATTGGGAGAGACCCAGTACTTC

D gene: TRBD2
V gene: TRBV6-6
J gene: TRBJ2-1
clone size: NA
CDR3 protein: CASSYSTSVMGFF
CDR3 DNA: TGTGCCAGCAGTTACTCGACTAGCGTGATGGGGTTCTTC

D gene: NA
V gene: TRBV28
J gene: TRBJ1-2
clone size: NA
CDR3 protein: CASSLGGYGYTF
CDR3 DNA: TGTGCCAGCAGTCTTGGGGGTTACGGCTACACCTTC

D gene: NA
V gene: TRBV5-1
J gene: TRBJ2-2
clone size: NA
CDR3 protein: CASSLRVKSTGELFF
CDR3 DNA: TGCGCCAGCAGCTTGAGGGTGAAGTCCACCGGGGAGCTGTTTTTT

D gene: NA
V gene: TRBV7-2
J gene: TRBJ1-5
clone size: NA
CDR3 protein: CASSLSWGRGNQPQHF
CDR3 DNA: TGTGCCAGCAGCTTAAGTTGGGGACGGGGCAATCAGCCCCAGCATTTT

D gene: NA
V gene: TRBV5-1
J gene: TRBJ2-3
clone size: NA
CDR3 protein: CASSLGLTSTDTQYF
CDR3 DNA: TGCGCCAGCAGCTTGGGGCTGACTAGCACAGATACGCAGTATTTT

D gene: NA
V gene: TRBV19
J gene: TRBJ2-7
clone size: NA
CDR3 protein: CASSLGYEQYF
CDR3 DNA: TGTGCCAGTAGTCTAGGGTACGAGCAGTACTTC

D gene: TRBD1
V gene: TRBV9
J gene: TRBJ1-1
clone size: NA
CDR3 protein: CASSAGITGGAFTEAFF
CDR3 DNA: TGTGCCAGCAGCGCCGGGATAACAGGGGGCGCGTTTACTGAAGCTTTCTTT

D gene: TRBD1
V gene: TRBV19
J gene: TRBJ1-1
clone size: NA
CDR3 protein: CASSGDRGGTEAFF
CDR3 DNA: TGTGCCAGTAGTGGTGACAGGGGTGGTACTGAAGCTTTCTTT

D gene: NA
V gene: TRBV7-2
J gene: TRBJ2-5
clone size: NA
CDR3 protein: CASSLSRAKETQYF
CDR3 DNA: TGTGCCAGCAGCTTAAGCAGGGCCAAAGAGACCCAGTACTTC

D gene: NA
V gene: TRBV12-5
J gene: TRBJ2-5
clone size: NA
CDR3 protein: CASGLVRETQYF
CDR3 DNA: TGTGCTAGTGGTTTGGTACGTGAGACCCAGTACTTC

D gene: NA
V gene: TRBV5-6
J gene: TRBJ2-7
clone size: NA
CDR3 protein: CASSWGIPTYEQYF
CDR3 DNA: TGTGCCAGCAGCTGGGGGATCCCCACCTACGAGCAGTACTTC

D gene: NA
V gene: TRBV19
J gene: TRBJ1-3
clone size: once
CDR3 protein: CASGTVSGNTIYF
CDR3 DNA: TGTGCCAGTGGCACGGTCTCTGGAAACACCATATATTTT

D gene: NA
V gene: TRBV19
J gene: TRBJ2-2
clone size: NA
CDR3 protein: CASSKGAGDFTGELFF
CDR3 DNA: TGTGCCAGTAGTAAAGGGGCAGGGGATTTCACCGGGGAGCTGTTTTTT

D gene: TRBD1
V gene: TRBV19
J gene: TRBJ1-1
clone size: NA
CDR3 protein: CASSVRGRGDTEAFF
CDR3 DNA: TGTGCCAGTAGTGTCAGGGGGCGTGGGGACACTGAAGCTTTCTTT

D gene: NA
V gene: TRBV9
J gene: TRBJ2-3
clone size: NA
CDR3 protein: CASNSPGDTQYF
CDR3 DNA: TGTGCCAGCAACTCCCCCGGGGATACGCAGTATTTT